Shown below are 21 T cell receptor beta chains from a single sample sequenced in a study of T cell responses to AZD1222 COVID-19 vaccine. Produced via immunoSEQ multiplex PCR; TCRdb's table is partial and in-frame only. The data hold 150,000 to 200,000 clones, with around 94% observed a single time. This specimen was peripheral blood, taken on day 0 of AZD1222 vaccination. The receptors originated from an adult in good health.

A single count supports this clone. This chain connects TRBV5-1 to TRBJ2-7; a possible D gene is TRBD2 (6 bases). This CDR3 is 14 amino acids long. Germline V gene sequence: CDR1 SGHRS, CDR2 YFSETQ. V was trimmed by 4 bases and J by 1 base, leaving 12 bases between them. CDR3 sequence: CASSQTGTSYEQYF. The CDR3 nucleotides read TGCGCCAGCAGCCAGACCGGGACTTCCTACGAGCAGTACTTC.

This chain joins TRBV2 and TRBJ1-1; TRBD1 might be the D (5 bases). Trimming took 3 bases from V and 8 from J, leaving 13 bases between them. The CDR3 is 13 residues long. Germline assignment: CDR1 SNHLY and CDR2 FYNNEI. CDR3 DNA: TGTGCCAGCAGTGAGAACTCCGGGACGGAAGCTTTCTTT. It encodes CASSENSGTEAFF.

CDR3 in amino acids: CASSSHYDTGELFF. For the CDR3, the DNA is TGTGCCAGCAGCTCCCACTACGACACCGGGGAGCTGTTTTTT. The chain couples TRBV13 to TRBJ2-2, with D unresolved. The V gene lost 4 bases and the J gene lost 3 bases, with 9 bases spanning the gap. The CDR3 extends over 14 amino acids. In germline, CDR1 is PRHDT, CDR2 FYEKMQ (reference sequence).

This chain uses TRBV3-1 (or the pseudogene TRBV3-2) with TRBJ1-6; tentative D call: TRBD1 (5 bases). The germline V gene has CDR1 LGHDT and CDR2 YNNKEL (reference sequence). The CDR3 extends over 12 amino acids. Trimming took off 6 bases at V and 7 bases at J, with 7 bases between the two ends. This CDR3 is CASRPGNSPLHF. DNA for the CDR3: TGTGCCAGCAGGCCAGGGAATTCACCCCTCCACTTT.

Turning to this clone: This CDR3 is also generated by other DNA sequences in the sample. The CDR3 here is CASSLGYNEQFF. The CDR3 region has the DNA TGTGCCAGCAGCTTGGGATACAATGAGCAGTTCTTC. The chain has TRBV7-9 and TRBJ2-1; D remains unclear. CDR1 SEHNR and CDR2 FQNEAQ come from the germline V gene (reference sequence). Deletions cut 3 bases from V and 4 bases from J, with 4 bases between. The CDR3 has 12 amino acids.

The chain uses TRBV10-3 and TRBJ2-1; D assignment may be TRBD1 or TRBD2 (5 bases each). Germline assignment: CDR1 ENHRY and CDR2 SYGVKD. CDR3 length: 14 residues. Trimming shortened V by 4 bases and J by 6 bases, and 13 bases separated the two germline ends. The CDR3 reads CAISGGPTGNEQFF. The CDR3 DNA reads TGTGCCATCAGTGGGGGACCCACGGGCAATGAGCAGTTCTTC.

This clone was seen once. The V gene is TRBV5-5, the J gene TRBJ2-1; D is ambiguous. Per the germline V gene, CDR1 is SGHKS and CDR2 is YYEKEE (reference sequence). The CDR3 is 12 amino acids. The V end lost 5 bases, the J end lost 8 bases, and 11 bases lay between the germline ends. The CDR3 here is CASSQVTHEQFF. DNA of the CDR3: TGTGCCAGCAGTCAAGTCACCCATGAGCAGTTCTTC.

The J gene is TRBJ2-1, the V gene TRBV7-7; 14 nucleotides line up with TRBD2. CDR1 SSHAT and CDR2 FNYEAQ come from the germline V gene (reference sequence). V shed 5 bases and J 10 bases; nucleotides not matched to a gene: 7. CDR3 length equals 15 residues. The CDR3 loop reads CASSMGLAGAGEQFF. As DNA, the CDR3 is TGTGCCAGCAGCATGGGACTAGCGGGAGCGGGCGAGCAGTTCTTC.

The chain uses TRBV5-6 and TRBJ2-1; TRBD2 matches at 11 bases. Germline assignment: CDR1 SGHDT and CDR2 YYEEEE. The CDR3 is 16 residues long. The J segment lost 7 bases and the V segment lost 1 base, leaving 7 bases of the junction unmatched. The CDR3 is CASSLILAGDRNEQFF. The CDR3 DNA reads as TGTGCCAGCAGCTTGATACTAGCGGGAGATAGGAATGAGCAGTTCTTC.

This clone was observed once. The rearrangement joins TRBV9 to TRBJ1-1, with D possibly TRBD1 on 6 matching bases. CDR1 and CDR2 (germline): SGDLS, YYNGEE. This CDR3 is 13 amino acids long. Trimming pared 2 bases from V and 4 bases from J, leaving 9 bases between. CDR3 loop: CASSVHRATEAFF. The CDR3 coding sequence is TGTGCCAGCAGCGTCCACAGGGCCACTGAAGCTTTCTTT.

The rearrangement joins TRBV5-4 to TRBJ2-5, with 10 bases that match TRBD2. The germline V gene has CDR1 SGHNT and CDR2 YYREEE (reference sequence). This CDR3 spans 19 amino acids. After removal of 0 bases from V and 5 bases from J, the junction contained 16 bases not matched to a gene. The CDR3 DNA reads TGTGCCAGCAGCTTGGATCTCGAGCTAGCGGGAGAAGGGGGTGAGACCCAGTACTTC. Translation gives CASSLDLELAGEGGETQYF.

The V call is TRBV19, the J call TRBJ1-1; D is unresolved. This CDR3 has 13 residues. Germline-derived CDR1 and CDR2 are LNHDA and SQIVND (reference sequence). The V end lost 3 bases, the J end lost 5 bases, and 10 bases lay between the germline ends. DNA of the CDR3: TGTGCCAGTAGTATGGGGTTTGAAACTGAAGCTTTCTTT. The encoded protein is CASSMGFETEAFF.

The chain employs TRBV2 and TRBJ2-7; D unclear. Germline V gene lookup returns CDR1 SNHLY and CDR2 FYNNEI. This CDR3 comprises 14 residues. Trimming stripped 3 bases from V and 2 bases from J, with 11 bases between. CDR3 nucleotides: TGTGCCAGCAGTGATCAAGAGGTTCCCTACGAGCAGTACTTC. Residues: CASSDQEVPYEQYF.

This CDR3 reads CASRRLAGWTGELFF. The CDR3 DNA reads as TGTGCCAGCAGAAGACTAGCGGGATGGACCGGGGAGCTGTTTTTT. The chain combines TRBV27 with TRBJ2-2; 11 bases agree with TRBD2. In germline, CDR1 is MNHEY, CDR2 SMNVEV (reference sequence). The CDR3 is 15 amino acids. Trimming cost V 6 bases and J 5 bases; bases outside gene matches: 5.

This clone has more than one count but fewer than ten. V gene TRBV9 combines with J gene TRBJ1-3; tentative D call: TRBD1 (5 bases). With 7 bases removed from V and 0 bases from J, the gap between germline ends came to 8 bases. From germline, CDR1 is SGDLS and CDR2 YYNGEE. The CDR3 length is 13 residues. The CDR3 coding sequence is TGTGCCAGCGAGGGGAACTCTGGAAACACCATATATTTT. Translated, it gives CASEGNSGNTIYF.

V is TRBV6-4 and J is TRBJ1-5; D call uncertain. Germline CDR1 is MRHNA and CDR2 is SNTAGT. The CDR3 is 15 residues long. The V and J ends lost 3 bases and 2 bases respectively, with 11 bases between them. CDR3 sequence reads: CASSDNGEGNQPQHF. The CDR3 DNA is TGTGCCAGCAGTGATAACGGGGAGGGCAATCAGCCCCAGCATTTT.

CDR3 amino acids: CASSQTPGQGGGYTF. The DNA of the CDR3 is TGTGCCAGCAGCCAAACTCCCGGACAGGGGGGAGGCTACACCTTC. This rearrangement joins TRBV14 to TRBJ1-2; TRBD1 matches at 10 bases. V was clipped by 2 bases and J by 8 bases; unmatched bases: 8. The CDR3 length is 15 residues. The germline V gene has CDR1 SGHDN and CDR2 FVKESK.

V is TRBV15 and J is TRBJ1-3; unclear D gene. Germline lookup yields CDR1 LNHNV and CDR2 YYDKDF (reference sequence). The CDR3 is made up of 15 amino acids. The V end lost 4 bases, the J end lost 4 bases, and 14 bases lay between the germline ends. The CDR3 region is CATSIAVTSGNTIYF. For the CDR3, the DNA is TGTGCCACCAGCATCGCGGTTACGTCGGGAAACACCATATATTTT.

The gene calls are TRBV28 and TRBJ1-1; weak D call: TRBD1 (6 bases). Germline V gene sequence: CDR1 MDHEN, CDR2 SYDVKM. The CDR3 sequence is 16 residues long. Between the trimmed V and J ends, which lost 7 bases and 3 bases, there was a span of 21 bases. CDR3 sequence (DNA): TGTGCCAGCATCGGCCAGGGGTTCGTAGGTGACACTGAAGCTTTCTTT. Translated, it gives CASIGQGFVGDTEAFF.

This clone has just one count. The rearrangement uses TRBV27 and TRBJ1-6, with D hard to call. The V end lost 3 bases, the J end lost 7 bases, and 10 bases lay between the germline ends. Germline V gene data show CDR1 as MNHEY and CDR2 as SMNVEV (reference sequence). There are 14 residues in the CDR3. As DNA, the CDR3 is TGTGCCAGCAGTTTCGGATTGGGGAATTCACCCCTCCACTTT. It encodes CASSFGLGNSPLHF.

This clone was detected once. This sequence joins TRBV12-3 or TRBV12-4 and TRBJ1-5; the match to TRBD1 covers 7 bases. Trimming removed 4 bases from V and 5 bases from J; junction bases left unmatched: 2. CDR3 length equals 13 residues. The CDR3 coding sequence is TGTGCCAGCAGTTACAGGGGCCATCAGCCCCAGCATTTT. Its translation: CASSYRGHQPQHF.